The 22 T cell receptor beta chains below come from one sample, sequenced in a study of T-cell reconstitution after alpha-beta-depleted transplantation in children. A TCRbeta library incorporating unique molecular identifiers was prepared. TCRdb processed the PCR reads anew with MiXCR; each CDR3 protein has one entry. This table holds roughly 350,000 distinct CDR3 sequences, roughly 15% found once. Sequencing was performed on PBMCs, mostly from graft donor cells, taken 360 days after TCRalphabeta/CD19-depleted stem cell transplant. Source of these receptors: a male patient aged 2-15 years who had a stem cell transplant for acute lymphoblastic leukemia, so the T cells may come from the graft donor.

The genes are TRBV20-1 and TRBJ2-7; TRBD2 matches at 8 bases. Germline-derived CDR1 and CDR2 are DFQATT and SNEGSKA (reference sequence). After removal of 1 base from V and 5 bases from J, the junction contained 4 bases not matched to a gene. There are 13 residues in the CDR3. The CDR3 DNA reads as TGCAGTGCTAGAGGGCGGGAGGACCACGAGCAGTACTTC. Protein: CSARGREDHEQYF.

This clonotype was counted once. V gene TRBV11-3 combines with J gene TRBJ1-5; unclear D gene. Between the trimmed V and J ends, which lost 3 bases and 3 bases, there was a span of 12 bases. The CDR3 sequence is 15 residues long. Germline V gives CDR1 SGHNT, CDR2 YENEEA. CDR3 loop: CASSFGSRPNQPQHF. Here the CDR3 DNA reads TGTGCCAGCAGCTTCGGTAGCAGGCCCAATCAGCCCCAGCATTTT.

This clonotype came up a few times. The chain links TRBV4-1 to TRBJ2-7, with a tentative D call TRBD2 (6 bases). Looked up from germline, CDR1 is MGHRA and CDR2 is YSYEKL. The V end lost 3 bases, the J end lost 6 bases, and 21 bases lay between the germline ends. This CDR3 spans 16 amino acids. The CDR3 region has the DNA TGCGCCAGCAGCCAGAGGACGGAGGGCATGACGAGCGAGCAGTACTTC. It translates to CASSQRTEGMTSEQYF.

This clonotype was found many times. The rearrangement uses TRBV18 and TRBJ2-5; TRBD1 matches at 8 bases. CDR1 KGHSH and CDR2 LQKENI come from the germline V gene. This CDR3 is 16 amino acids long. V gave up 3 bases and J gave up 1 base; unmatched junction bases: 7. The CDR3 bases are TGTGCCAGCTCACCCGGGACAGGATGGCCCCAAGAGACCCAGTACTTC. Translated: CASSPGTGWPQETQYF.

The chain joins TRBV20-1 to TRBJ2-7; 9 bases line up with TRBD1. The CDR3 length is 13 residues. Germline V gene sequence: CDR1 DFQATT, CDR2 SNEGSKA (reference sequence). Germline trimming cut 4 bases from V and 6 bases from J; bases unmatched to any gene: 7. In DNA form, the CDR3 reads TGCAGTGCTACCGCCGGGACAGGGCCCGAGCAGTACTTC. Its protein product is CSATAGTGPEQYF.

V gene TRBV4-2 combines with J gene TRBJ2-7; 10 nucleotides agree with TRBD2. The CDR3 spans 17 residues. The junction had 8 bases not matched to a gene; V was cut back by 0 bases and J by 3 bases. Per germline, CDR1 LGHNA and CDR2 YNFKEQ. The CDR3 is CASSQDKGTSELYEQYF. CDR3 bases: TGTGCCAGCAGCCAAGATAAGGGGACTAGCGAGCTCTACGAGCAGTACTTC.

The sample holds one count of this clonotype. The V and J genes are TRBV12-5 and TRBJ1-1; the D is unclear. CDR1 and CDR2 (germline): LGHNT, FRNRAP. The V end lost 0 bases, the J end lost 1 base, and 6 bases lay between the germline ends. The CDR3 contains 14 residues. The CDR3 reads CASGLVLENTEAFF. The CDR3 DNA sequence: TGTGCTAGTGGTTTGGTACTCGAGAACACTGAAGCTTTCTTT.

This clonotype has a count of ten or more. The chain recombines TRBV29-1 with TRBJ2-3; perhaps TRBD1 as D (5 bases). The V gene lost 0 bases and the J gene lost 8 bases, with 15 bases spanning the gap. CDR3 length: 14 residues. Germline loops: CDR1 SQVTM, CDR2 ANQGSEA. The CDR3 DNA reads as TGCAGCGTTGAAGATCCCCACAGAAGGGGTACGCAGTATTTT. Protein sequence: CSVEDPHRRGTQYF.

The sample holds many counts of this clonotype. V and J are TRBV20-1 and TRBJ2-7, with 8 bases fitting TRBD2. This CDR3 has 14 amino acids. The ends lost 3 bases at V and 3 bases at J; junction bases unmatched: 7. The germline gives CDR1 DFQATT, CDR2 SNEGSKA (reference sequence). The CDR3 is CSARARGTSYEQYF. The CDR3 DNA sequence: TGCAGTGCTAGGGCCCGCGGGACTAGCTACGAGCAGTACTTC.

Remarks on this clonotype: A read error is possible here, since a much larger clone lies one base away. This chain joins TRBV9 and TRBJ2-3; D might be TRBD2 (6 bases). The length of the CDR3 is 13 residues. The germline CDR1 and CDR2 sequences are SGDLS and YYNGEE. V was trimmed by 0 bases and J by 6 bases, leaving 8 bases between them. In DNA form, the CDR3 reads TGTGCCAGCAGCGTAGGGGGGGAGGATACGCAGTATTTT. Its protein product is CASSVGGEDTQYF.

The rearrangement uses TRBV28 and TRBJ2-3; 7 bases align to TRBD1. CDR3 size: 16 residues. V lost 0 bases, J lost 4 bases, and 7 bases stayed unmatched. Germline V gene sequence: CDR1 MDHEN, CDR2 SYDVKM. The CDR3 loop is CASSLWQGDGSDTQYF. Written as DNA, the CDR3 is TGTGCCAGCAGTTTATGGCAGGGGGATGGTTCAGATACGCAGTATTTT.

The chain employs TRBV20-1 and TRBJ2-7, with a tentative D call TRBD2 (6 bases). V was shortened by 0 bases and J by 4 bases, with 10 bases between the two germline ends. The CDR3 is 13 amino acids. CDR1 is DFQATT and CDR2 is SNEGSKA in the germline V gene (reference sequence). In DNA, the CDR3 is TGCAGTGCTAGAGATCCGGGGAGGTACGAGCAGTACTTC. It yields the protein CSARDPGRYEQYF.

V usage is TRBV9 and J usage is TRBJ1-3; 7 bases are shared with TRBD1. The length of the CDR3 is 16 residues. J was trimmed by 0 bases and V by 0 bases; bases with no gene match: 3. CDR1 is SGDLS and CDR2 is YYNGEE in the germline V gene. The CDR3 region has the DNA TGTGCCAGCAGCGTAGGGACAGGTTTCTCTGGAAACACCATATATTTT. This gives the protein CASSVGTGFSGNTIYF.

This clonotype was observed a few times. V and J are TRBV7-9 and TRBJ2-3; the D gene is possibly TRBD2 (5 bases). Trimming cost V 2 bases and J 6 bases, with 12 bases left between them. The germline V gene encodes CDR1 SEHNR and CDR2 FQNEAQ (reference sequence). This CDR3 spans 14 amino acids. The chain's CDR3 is CASSLSGGWDTQYF. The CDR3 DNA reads TGTGCCAGCAGCTTATCAGGAGGCTGGGATACGCAGTATTTT.

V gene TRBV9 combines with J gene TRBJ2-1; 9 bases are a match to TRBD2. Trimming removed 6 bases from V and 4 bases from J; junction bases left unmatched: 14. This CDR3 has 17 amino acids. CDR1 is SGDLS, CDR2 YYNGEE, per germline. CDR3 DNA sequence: TGTGCCAGCACCTCAAGCAAGACTAGCGGACTGTACAATGAGCAGTTCTTC. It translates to CASTSSKTSGLYNEQFF.

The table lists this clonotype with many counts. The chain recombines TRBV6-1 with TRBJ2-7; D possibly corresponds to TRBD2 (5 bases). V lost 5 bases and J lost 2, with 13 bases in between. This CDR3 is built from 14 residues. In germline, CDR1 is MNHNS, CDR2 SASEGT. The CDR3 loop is CASSPRTVPYEQYF. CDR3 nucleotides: TGTGCCAGCAGTCCCCGGACTGTTCCCTACGAGCAGTACTTC.

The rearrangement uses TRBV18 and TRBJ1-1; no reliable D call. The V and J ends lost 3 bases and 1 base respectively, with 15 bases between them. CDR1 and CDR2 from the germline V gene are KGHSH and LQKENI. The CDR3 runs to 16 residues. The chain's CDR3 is CASSPPRSGPNTEAFF. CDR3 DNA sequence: TGTGCCAGCTCACCCCCCCGCTCTGGACCGAACACTGAAGCTTTCTTT.

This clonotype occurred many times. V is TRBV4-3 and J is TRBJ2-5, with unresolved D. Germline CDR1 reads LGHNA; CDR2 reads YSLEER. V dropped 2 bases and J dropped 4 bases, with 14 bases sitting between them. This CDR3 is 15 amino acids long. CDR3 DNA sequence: TGCGCCAGCAGCCAATTACTAAGATCTGGAGAGACCCAGTACTTC. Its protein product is CASSQLLRSGETQYF.

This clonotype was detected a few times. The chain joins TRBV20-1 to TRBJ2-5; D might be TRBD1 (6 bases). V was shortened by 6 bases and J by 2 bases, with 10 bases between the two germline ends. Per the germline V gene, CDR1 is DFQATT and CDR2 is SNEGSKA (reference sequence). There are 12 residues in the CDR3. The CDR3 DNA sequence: TGCAGTGCCCACAGGGCACAAGAGACCCAGTACTTC. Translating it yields CSAHRAQETQYF.

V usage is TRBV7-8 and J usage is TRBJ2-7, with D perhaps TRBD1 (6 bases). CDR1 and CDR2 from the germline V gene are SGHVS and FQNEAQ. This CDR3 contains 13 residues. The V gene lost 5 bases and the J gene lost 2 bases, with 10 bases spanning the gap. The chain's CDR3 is CASSRDITYEQYF. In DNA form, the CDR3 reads TGTGCCAGCAGCCGGGACATAACCTACGAGCAGTACTTC.

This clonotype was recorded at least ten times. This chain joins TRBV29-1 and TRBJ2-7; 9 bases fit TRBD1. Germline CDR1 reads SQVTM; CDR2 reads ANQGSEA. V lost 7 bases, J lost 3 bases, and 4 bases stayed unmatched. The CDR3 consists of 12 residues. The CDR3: CSARDRVYEQYF. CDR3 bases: TGCAGCGCCCGGGACAGGGTCTACGAGCAGTACTTC.

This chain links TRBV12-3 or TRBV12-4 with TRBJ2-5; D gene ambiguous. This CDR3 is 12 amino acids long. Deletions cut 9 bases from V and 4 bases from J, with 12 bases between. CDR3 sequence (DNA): TGTGCCAGTTCAGAGATGAGAGAGACCCAGTACTTC. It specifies CASSEMRETQYF.